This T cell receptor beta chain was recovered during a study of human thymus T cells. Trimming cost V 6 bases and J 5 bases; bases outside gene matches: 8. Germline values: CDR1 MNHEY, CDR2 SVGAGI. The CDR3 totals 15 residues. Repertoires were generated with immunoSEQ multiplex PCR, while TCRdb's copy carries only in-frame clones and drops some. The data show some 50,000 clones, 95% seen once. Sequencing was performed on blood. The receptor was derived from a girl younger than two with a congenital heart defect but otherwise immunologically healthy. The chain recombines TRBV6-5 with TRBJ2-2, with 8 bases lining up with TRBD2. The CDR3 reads CASSPVAGGTGELFF. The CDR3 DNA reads TGTGCCAGCAGCCCCGTGGCGGGAGGTACCGGGGAGCTGTTTTTT.